This record looks at one T cell receptor beta chain sequence and its context. TCRdb called the RT-PCR reads again in MiXCR, with one record for every CDR3 protein. In the table there are 84,000 or so distinct CDR3 sequences, roughly 43% of which are singletons. The data derive from a study of patients and donors after allogeneic stem cell transplantation. V was clipped by 4 bases and J by 7 bases, with 17 bases between them. The CDR3 has 15 residues. CDR1 and CDR2 from the germline V gene are MGHRA and YSYEKL. Sequences were obtained from blood, either unsorted or a sorted T cell fraction (not recorded which). This TCR was recovered from a human donor who was either an allogeneic HSCT recipient or a stem cell or donor lymphocyte infusion donor (not recorded which). It is not recorded whose cells these are; they may come from a transplant donor. The chain employs TRBV4-1 and TRBJ1-5, with TRBD1 as a possible D gene (6 bases). This CDR3 is CASSLQGTEKQPQHF. The CDR3 DNA follows: TGCGCCAGCAGCCTACAGGGTACGGAGAAGCAGCCCCAGCATTTT.